The 29 T cell receptor beta chains in this list originate from one sample, sequenced in a study of T cells in Graves' hyperthyroidism and ophthalmopathy. Researchers amplified the TCR beta CDR3 regions from RNA transcripts. The HTBI primer set served for first-round RT-PCR of the TCR CDR3. Via MiXCR, TCRdb re-called the multiplex PCR reads, giving one row per CDR3 protein. The table shows 640,000 or so distinct CDR3 sequences, with 13% to 15% occurring only once. Sequenced: blood. The receptors derive from a woman aged 18-30 years with Graves' ophthalmopathy.

This clonotype has a count of ten or more. The genes are TRBV28 and TRBJ2-7; the match to TRBD2 covers 11 bases. Germline V gene lookup returns CDR1 MDHEN and CDR2 SYDVKM. CDR3 length equals 16 residues. J gave up 0 bases and V 6 bases, and 7 bases lay outside the gene matches. This CDR3 reads CASRPGTSGISYEQYF. The CDR3 DNA follows: TGTGCCAGCAGACCAGGGACTAGCGGAATCTCCTACGAGCAGTACTTC.

This clonotype was found many times. This sequence joins TRBV24-1 and TRBJ1-1; TRBD1 matches 11 bases. CDR1 is KGHDR and CDR2 is SFDVKD in the germline V gene. This CDR3 has 14 amino acids. The CDR3 region is CAGGTGGINTEAFF. CDR3 bases: TGTGCGGGAGGGACAGGGGGAATAAACACTGAAGCTTTCTTT.

This clonotype occurred a few times. This chain connects TRBV27 to TRBJ2-3, with D possibly TRBD2 on 5 matching bases. The V gene lost 7 bases and the J gene lost 4 bases, with 15 bases spanning the gap. CDR1 and CDR2 (germline): MNHEY, SMNVEV (reference sequence). This CDR3 region has 14 residues. CDR3 nucleotide sequence: TGTGCCAGCACCTCCGGGCTAGCCGCAGATACGCAGTATTTT. Protein sequence: CASTSGLAADTQYF.

This clonotype was recorded many times. The chain joins TRBV9 to TRBJ2-5; 10 bases are shared with TRBD2. The J segment lost 5 bases and the V segment lost 5 bases, leaving 9 bases of the junction unmatched. Germline CDR1 is SGDLS and CDR2 is YYNGEE. The CDR3 runs 15 residues. For the CDR3, the DNA is TGTGCCAGCAGTAAACTAGCGGGATGGGGGGAGACCCAGTACTTC. This gives the protein CASSKLAGWGETQYF.

This clonotype has just a few counts. The chain links TRBV11-2 to TRBJ2-1; the match to TRBD2 covers 10 bases. The germline CDR1 and CDR2 sequences are SGHAT and FQNNGV. The ends lost 3 bases at V and 3 bases at J; junction bases unmatched: 17. The length of the CDR3 is 20 residues. CDR3 loop: CASSFPPGTSVLAVYNEQFF. The CDR3 DNA sequence: TGTGCCAGCAGCTTCCCCCCCGGGACTAGCGTCCTAGCGGTCTACAATGAGCAGTTCTTC.

The gene calls are TRBV5-4 and TRBJ2-2, with D perhaps TRBD2 (7 bases). The CDR3 contains 15 residues. CDR1 SGHNT and CDR2 YYREEE come from the germline V gene (reference sequence). V gave up 4 bases and J gave up 2 bases, with 12 bases separating them. The CDR3 sequence: CASSRGGDNTGELFF. The CDR3 DNA follows: TGTGCCAGCAGCAGGGGGGGGGACAACACCGGGGAGCTGTTTTTT.

The gene calls are TRBV7-2 and TRBJ1-2, with 8 bases identical to TRBD1. The CDR3 extends over 14 amino acids. CDR1 SGHTA and CDR2 FQGNSA come from the germline V gene. Trimming at V came to 6 bases and at J to 2 bases, leaving 5 bases not matched to a gene. The CDR3 DNA is TGTGCCAGCAGGGCAGCAGGGGGCAACTATGGCTACACCTTC. Residues: CASRAAGGNYGYTF.

On this clonotype: A much larger clone lies a single base off, so this may be a read error. This rearrangement joins TRBV24-1 to TRBJ2-1, with 7 bases lining up with TRBD1. The germline V gene encodes CDR1 KGHDR and CDR2 SFDVKD. The CDR3 is made up of 17 amino acids. The V gene end was trimmed by 4 bases and the J gene end by 9 bases; junction bases not matched to a gene: 17. CDR3: CATSDQEQGRGNSEQFF. The CDR3 bases are TGTGCCACCAGTGACCAGGAACAGGGGAGAGGGAACAGTGAGCAGTTCTTC.

This clonotype was seen a few times. The chain joins TRBV24-1 to TRBJ2-2; 7 bases match TRBD1. CDR3 length: 19 amino acids. The germline CDR1 and CDR2 sequences are KGHDR and SFDVKD. V shed 4 bases and J 5 bases; nucleotides not matched to a gene: 18. The CDR3 coding sequence is TGTGCCACCAGTGACCTACCGACAGGGAAGTTGGAATCAACCGGGGAGCTGTTTTTT. Translation: CATSDLPTGKLESTGELFF.

The table lists this clonotype with many counts. This chain joins TRBV6-1 and TRBJ1-5; no clear D gene. CDR1 is MNHNS and CDR2 is SASEGT in the germline V gene. This CDR3 has 14 residues. V was clipped by 5 bases and J by 5 bases, with 13 bases between them. The DNA for the CDR3 is TGTGCCAGCAGTACGGATCTTGGTCATCAGCCCCAGCATTTT. Its protein product is CASSTDLGHQPQHF.

The rearrangement links TRBV29-1 to TRBJ2-5, with 9 bases aligning to TRBD2. CDR1 and CDR2 (germline): SQVTM, ANQGSEA. The CDR3 runs 14 residues. J gave up 2 bases and V 3 bases, and 4 bases lay outside the gene matches. As DNA, the CDR3 is TGCAGCGTTGACACTAGCGGGCGACAAGAGACCCAGTACTTC. Residues: CSVDTSGRQETQYF. The full variable domain, with the rest looked up from reference TRBV29-1 and TRBJ2-5, is SAVISQKPSRDICQRGTSLTIQCQVDSQVTMMFWYRQQPGQSLTLIATANQGSEATYESGFVIDKFPISRPNLTFSTLTVSNMSPEDSSIYLCSVDTSGRQETQYFGPGTRLLVL.

This clonotype has at least ten counts. The gene calls are TRBV5-5 and TRBJ2-2, with 7 bases identical to TRBD1. Germline CDR1 is SGHKS and CDR2 is YYEKEE (reference sequence). The CDR3 extends over 16 amino acids. J lost 0 bases, V lost 4 bases, and 6 bases had no gene match. The CDR3 sequence: CASSTPGQPNTGELFF. CDR3 in DNA: TGTGCCAGCAGCACACCGGGACAGCCGAACACCGGGGAGCTGTTTTTT.

This rearrangement joins TRBV5-1 to TRBJ1-4; D is unclear. This CDR3 is built from 14 residues. Germline CDR1 SGHRS, CDR2 YFSETQ. V was trimmed by 1 base and J by 6 bases, leaving 10 bases between them. The CDR3 region is CASSLYRVDEKLFF. CDR3 DNA: TGCGCCAGCAGCTTGTATAGGGTTGATGAAAAACTGTTTTTT. The variable domain in full, with the rest retrieved from reference TRBV5-1 and TRBJ1-4, is KAGVTQTPRYLIKTRGQQVTLSCSPISGHRSVSWYQQTPGQGLQFLFEYFSETQRNKGNFPGRFSGRQFSNSRSEMNVSTLELGDSALYLCASSLYRVDEKLFFGSGTQLSVL.

There are many counts of this clonotype. The chain combines TRBV2 with TRBJ2-7, with D perhaps TRBD1 or TRBD2 (5 bases each). The CDR3 is 13 residues long. Trimming pared 6 bases from V and 6 bases from J, leaving 15 bases between. Looked up from germline, CDR1 is SNHLY and CDR2 is FYNNEI. In DNA form, the CDR3 reads TGTGCCAGCAGCCCGGGACGGTCACTCGAGCAGTACTTC. Amino acid sequence: CASSPGRSLEQYF.

V is TRBV25-1 and J is TRBJ1-2; D is perhaps TRBD1 (5 bases). Germline CDR1 MGHDK, CDR2 SYGVNS. The CDR3 runs to 14 residues. Between the trimmed V and J ends, which lost 3 bases and 6 bases, there was a span of 14 bases. CDR3 sequence (DNA): TGTGCCAGCAGTGAGCAGGGCGATCTTCATGGCTACACCTTC. Translating gives CASSEQGDLHGYTF.

This clonotype was recorded a few times. The chain is built from TRBV6-2 or TRBV6-3 and TRBJ2-5, with 9 positions matching TRBD1. Germline trimming cut 2 bases from V and 5 bases from J; bases unmatched to any gene: 3. The CDR3 is made up of 14 amino acids. The V gene's germline CDR1 is MNHEY and CDR2 SVGEGT. The CDR3 loop is CASSYVTGGETQYF. In nucleotides, the CDR3 is TGTGCCAGCAGTTACGTGACAGGGGGGGAGACCCAGTACTTC.

This clonotype was seen many times. V is TRBV14 and J is TRBJ2-1; D is ambiguous. This CDR3 region has 11 residues. Trimming took off 7 bases at V and 7 bases at J, with 8 bases between the two ends. Germline lookup yields CDR1 SGHDN and CDR2 FVKESK. CDR3 amino acids: CASMYDNEQFF. The CDR3 DNA reads as TGTGCCAGCATGTACGATAATGAGCAGTTCTTC. The full variable domain, in which reference TRBV14 and TRBJ2-1 provide the parts outside the CDR3, is EAGVTQFPSHSVIEKGQTVTLRCDPISGHDNLYWYRRVMGKEIKFLLHFVKESKQDESGMPNNRFLAERTGGTYSTLKVQPAELEDSGVYFCASMYDNEQFFGPGTRLTVL.

CDR3 DNA sequence: TGTGCCAGCAGCATAAGCGGGACAGGGGGCCGGAATGAGCAGTTCTTC. Translated, it gives CASSISGTGGRNEQFF. The chain employs TRBV7-9 and TRBJ2-1; TRBD1 agrees at 12 bases. V lost 5 bases to trimming and J lost 7 bases; unmatched junction nucleotides: 9. The CDR3 runs to 16 residues. Per germline, CDR1 SEHNR and CDR2 FQNEAQ (reference sequence).

There are many counts of this clonotype. The chain links TRBV12-3 or TRBV12-4 to TRBJ1-2; no clear D gene. This CDR3 is 14 amino acids long. V was shortened by 5 bases and J by 7 bases, with 17 bases between the two germline ends. The CDR3 is CASSTSGNFFGYTF. CDR3 nucleotide sequence: TGTGCCAGCAGTACCAGCGGGAACTTCTTTGGCTACACCTTC.

Only one count was recorded for this clonotype. This may be a read error, as it is one base from a much larger clone. The chain employs TRBV12-3 or TRBV12-4 and TRBJ1-1; 8 bases map to TRBD1. Trimming removed 7 bases from V and 6 bases from J; junction bases left unmatched: 16. This CDR3 is 16 amino acids long. In nucleotides, the CDR3 is TGTGCCAGCATGTCGGTGACAGGGGCCCTTCTCGCTGAAGCTTTCTTT. Protein product: CASMSVTGALLAEAFF.

Comments on this clonotype: A much bigger clone sits one base away, suggesting this may be a read error. The gene calls are TRBV6-5 and TRBJ1-2; TRBD1 matches 8 bases. Germline assignment: CDR1 MNHEY and CDR2 SVGAGI. The CDR3 runs to 15 residues. The trim removed 0 bases at V and 5 bases at J, leaving 5 bases unmatched. DNA for the CDR3: TGTGCCAGCAGTTACTCTCACAGGGGGGGTTATGGCTACACCTTC. Amino acids: CASSYSHRGGYGYTF.

This clonotype was counted many times. The genes are TRBV6-1 and TRBJ2-1; 7 nucleotides line up with TRBD2. V lost 4 bases, J lost 4 bases, and 7 bases stayed unmatched. There are 15 residues in the CDR3. In germline, CDR1 is MNHNS, CDR2 SASEGT. The CDR3 DNA follows: TGTGCCAGCAGTGCAGCGCGGGAGAGGTACAATGAGCAGTTCTTC. Translation: CASSAARERYNEQFF.

The V gene is TRBV6-9, the J gene TRBJ1-2; 9 bases agree with TRBD1. Germline V gene data show CDR1 as MNHGY and CDR2 as SVAAGI. This CDR3 is 15 amino acids long. J was trimmed by 5 bases and V by 2 bases; bases with no gene match: 6. The CDR3 protein is CASSYPPGQGYGYTF. The CDR3 DNA is TGTGCCAGCAGTTATCCCCCGGGACAGGGATATGGCTACACCTTC.

In DNA form, the CDR3 reads TGTGCCAGCAGTTCTTGGACAGGGGGGACCTACGAGCAGTACTTC. Protein product: CASSSWTGGTYEQYF. V and J are TRBV6-2 or TRBV6-3 and TRBJ2-7; 10 bases line up with TRBD1. The CDR3 is 15 residues long. Trimming removed 4 bases from V and 2 bases from J; junction bases left unmatched: 5. CDR1 is MNHEY and CDR2 is SVGEGT in the germline V gene.

This clonotype was recorded many times. The rearrangement links TRBV30 to TRBJ2-7, with 7 bases fitting TRBD2. Unmatched junction bases numbered 13, after V lost 2 bases and J lost 3 bases. This CDR3 is built from 16 residues. The germline CDR1 and CDR2 sequences are GTSNPN and SVGIG (reference sequence). The CDR3: CAWSNWRTGGNYEQYF. CDR3 nucleotides: TGTGCCTGGAGTAATTGGAGGACGGGAGGTAACTACGAGCAGTACTTC.

A few counts support this clonotype. This may stem from a read error, because a much larger clone lies one nucleotide away. The chain's CDR3 is CASSKQGVDTEAFF. The CDR3 DNA is TGTGCCAGCAGCAAACAGGGAGTAGATACTGAAGCTTTCTTT. The chain is built from TRBV7-2 and TRBJ1-1; TRBD1 is a possible D gene (6 bases). This CDR3 spans 14 amino acids. V dropped 5 bases and J dropped 5 bases, with 15 bases sitting between them. Germline V gene sequence: CDR1 SGHTA, CDR2 FQGNSA.

This clonotype turned up a few times. V usage is TRBV9 and J usage is TRBJ1-1, with 7 bases lining up with TRBD1. V was pared by 3 bases and J by 3 bases, with 11 bases of the junction left unmatched. This CDR3 has 16 amino acids. Germline V gene data show CDR1 as SGDLS and CDR2 as YYNGEE. CDR3 sequence reads: CASSDNLLRGDTEAFF. DNA of the CDR3: TGTGCCAGCAGCGACAACCTTCTCAGGGGGGACACTGAAGCTTTCTTT.

This clonotype occurred many times. One end of the junction varies from germline; a read error may be responsible. The chain employs TRBV10-3 and TRBJ2-7; 7 nucleotides align to TRBD1. This CDR3 region has 13 residues. From germline, CDR1 is ENHRY and CDR2 SYGVKD. CDR3 coding DNA: TGTGCCATCAGAGACAGGGAGATCAACGAGCAGTATTTC. Translating gives CAIRDREINEQYF.

The V call is TRBV5-1, the J call TRBJ2-5; D possibly corresponds to TRBD2 (5 bases). This CDR3 contains 15 residues. From germline, CDR1 is SGHRS and CDR2 YFSETQ. Deletions cut 0 bases from V and 5 bases from J, with 14 bases between. CDR3 bases: TGCGCCAGCAGCTTGGCCGGTGGGGAGAGGGAGACCCAGTACTTC. Translated, it gives CASSLAGGERETQYF.